Each of the 22 T cell receptor beta chains below was sequenced from the same sample in a study of tumor-infiltrating lymphocytes in primary liver carcinoma. Co-extracted RNA and DNA came from approximately 20-30 mg of unsorted bulk tissue. Researchers generated TCR beta cDNA from approximately 0.55 ug of total RNA, relying on a constant-region primer. Libraries covering TCR beta were generated through three nested multiplex PCR rounds (using a slightly modified ARM-PCR). The first two PCR rounds used TRBV1-TRBV30 primers with a Cbeta primer, 9 to 11 cycles each. TCRdb redid the calling of the multiplex PCR reads with MiXCR, one entry per CDR3 protein. The repertoire consists of 100,000 or so distinct CDR3 sequences, with approximately 70% occurring once and the leading ten covering 9% to 15%. The sequenced sample consisted of liver tumor tissue from sampling region 2. The subset was: tumor region T2, inferior pole. The receptor source for this set is a woman aged 55-69 years with primary liver carcinoma and hepatitis B virus infection.

A note on this clonotype: This may be a read error, as it is one base from a much larger clone. This sequence joins TRBV7-8 and TRBJ2-3; maybe TRBD2 (5 bases). Germline CDR1 is SGHVS and CDR2 is FQNEAQ. CDR3 length: 12 residues. The CDR3 DNA follows: TGTGCCAGCATCTTAGCGATAGATACGCAGTATTTT. It codes for CASILAIDTQYF.

In its sample, this clonotype was seen a few times. The chain couples TRBV18 to TRBJ2-1; D remains unclear. The CDR3 is 13 amino acids. CDR1 and CDR2 from the germline V gene are KGHSH and LQKENI. Trimming took 3 bases from V and 5 from J, leaving 8 bases between them. This chain's CDR3 is CASSPGSDNEQFF. CDR3 DNA sequence: TGTGCCAGCTCACCCGGATCTGACAATGAGCAGTTCTTC.

Comments on this clonotype: One end of the junction is discordant with germline, which a read error may explain. This chain joins TRBV28 and TRBJ1-5; D might be TRBD1 (5 bases). The germline V gene encodes CDR1 MDHEN and CDR2 SYDVKM. The CDR3 contains 18 residues. The CDR3 here is CASRPLRDGLRVNEPQHF. In nucleotides, the CDR3 is TGTGCCAGCCGCCCCCTCCGGGACGGGTTGAGGGTCAATGAGCCCCAGCATTTT.

A note on this clonotype: Possible read error: a much larger clone is one base away. This rearrangement joins TRBV12-3 or TRBV12-4 to TRBJ2-4; TRBD2 aligns across 13 bases. The CDR3 is 18 residues long. The CDR3 nucleotides read TGTGCCAGCAGTTTCGGGACTAGCGGGATCTTAGCCAAAAACATTAAGTACTTC. It codes for CASSFGTSGILAKNIKYF.

This clonotype was observed a single time. A junction boundary mismatches the germline segment, possibly from a read error. The chain combines TRBV11-2 with TRBJ2-3; D assignment may be TRBD1 or TRBD2 (5 bases each). Per the germline V gene, CDR1 is SGHAT and CDR2 is FQNNGV. CDR3 length: 14 amino acids. CDR3 nucleotide sequence: TGTGTCAGCAGCTTAGGGACCAGCATAGATACACAGTATTTT. It is translated as CVSSLGTSIDTQYF.

On this clonotype: Relative to the germline gene, one junction end is altered; a read error may explain this. J is TRBJ2-1 and V is TRBV12-3 or TRBV12-4; tentative D call: TRBD1 (6 bases). This CDR3 comprises 12 residues. The CDR3 loop reads CASRLGATKHFF. The CDR3 DNA reads TGTGCCAGCAGACTGGGGGCAACTAAGCATTTCTTC.

This clonotype was picked up many times. The chain has TRBV5-1 and TRBJ2-3; D is unclear. From germline, CDR1 is SGHRS and CDR2 YFSETQ. This CDR3 contains 13 residues. V dropped 0 bases and J dropped 4 bases, with 6 bases sitting between them. Here the CDR3 DNA reads TGCGCCAGCAGCTTGGAGTCCGCAGATACGCAGTATTTT. Residues: CASSLESADTQYF.

The chain couples TRBV11-2 to TRBJ2-3, with D perhaps TRBD2 (6 bases). The germline V gene has CDR1 SGHAT and CDR2 FQNNGV. V was pared by 4 bases and J by 5 bases, with 22 bases between. The CDR3 spans 17 residues. The CDR3 here is CASSSNRGIWLGDTQYF. In nucleotides, the CDR3 is TGTGCCAGCAGCTCTAATCGCGGGATCTGGTTAGGAGATACGCAGTATTTT.

Ten or more counts support this clonotype. The genes are TRBV29-1 and TRBJ2-5, with 8 bases fitting TRBD2. Germline V lookup: CDR1 SQVTM, CDR2 ANQGSEA. V lost 7 bases, J lost 2 bases, and 9 bases stayed unmatched. The CDR3 has 14 amino acids. The CDR3 reads CSATLPGGQETQYF. The CDR3, as DNA: TGCAGCGCTACCCTACCGGGAGGGCAAGAGACCCAGTACTTC.

V gene TRBV29-1 combines with J gene TRBJ2-3; 11 positions agree with TRBD2. CDR3 length: 15 residues. In germline, CDR1 is SQVTM, CDR2 ANQGSEA. The ends lost 3 bases at V and 4 bases at J; junction bases unmatched: 6. The CDR3 loop is CSVDTSGSTADTQYF. The CDR3 DNA reads as TGCAGCGTTGATACTAGCGGGAGTACCGCAGATACGCAGTATTTT.

This clonotype was seen repeatedly, ten times or more. This chain connects TRBV30 to TRBJ2-2, with TRBD1 identical over 8 bases. The CDR3 runs to 13 residues. V lost 5 bases and J lost 1; bases outside the gene matches: 0. Germline-derived CDR1 and CDR2 are GTSNPN and SVGIG (reference sequence). CDR3 sequence reads: CAWGTGNTGELFF. In nucleotides, the CDR3 is TGTGCCTGGGGGACAGGGAACACCGGGGAGCTGTTTTTT.

A note on this clonotype: Germline and junction disagree at one end, which may indicate a read error. The V gene is TRBV9, the J gene TRBJ2-2; 9 nucleotides align to TRBD1. This CDR3 comprises 17 residues. Germline CDR1 SGDLS, CDR2 YYNGEE. CDR3 sequence (DNA): TGTTCCAGCAGCGTTACCGACAGGGGGATCAACACCGGGGAGCTGTTTTTT. Translating it yields CSSSVTDRGINTGELFF.

Of note for this clonotype: This may stem from a read error, because a much larger clone lies one nucleotide away. The rearrangement links TRBV6-1 to TRBJ1-1, with TRBD1 as a possible D gene (6 bases). Between the trimmed V and J ends, which lost 1 base and 6 bases, there was a span of 12 bases. There are 14 residues in the CDR3. In germline, CDR1 is MNHNS, CDR2 SASEGT. The CDR3 DNA reads as TGTGCCAGCAGTGAAGTCAGGGGTTCGGCTGAAGCTTTCTTT. Translating it yields CASSEVRGSAEAFF.

As to this clonotype: This clone may be a read error of a much larger clone one base away. The V and J genes are TRBV5-4 and TRBJ2-5, with a possible D match to TRBD2 (6 bases). Germline CDR1 and CDR2: SGHNT and YYREEE (reference sequence). Trimming cost V 4 bases and J 7 bases, with 20 bases left between them. The CDR3 spans 15 residues. CDR3 DNA: TGTGCCAGCAGCGCAATGGGTTTTAAGGGAGGGACCCAGTACTTC. Its protein is CASSAMGFKGGTQYF.

Comments on this clonotype: A clone one base away is much larger, so this may be a read error. Lacking the conserved final phenylalanine or tryptophan, this CDR3 likely reflects a read error. The CDR3 coding sequence is TGCAGCGCTCGGACAGAGGAAGGCTACACCTCC. Protein product: CSARTEEGYTS. The chain carries TRBV29-1 and TRBJ1-2, with D possibly matching TRBD1 (6 bases). V lost 7 bases to trimming and J lost 8 bases, with 14 bases between them. The CDR3 covers 11 residues. CDR1 is SQVTM and CDR2 is ANQGSEA in the germline V gene.

This clonotype showed up many times. V is TRBV29-1 and J is TRBJ1-1; the D is unclear. From germline, CDR1 is SQVTM and CDR2 ANQGSEA. Trimming left V 7 bases short and J 7 bases short, with 16 bases between. This CDR3 is built from 12 residues. CDR3 in amino acids: CSARKRGGEAFF. The CDR3 bases are TGCAGCGCCCGGAAACGGGGAGGTGAAGCTTTCTTT.

Points on this clonotype: The germline gene is not matched at one end of the junction; a read error may be the cause. The chain uses TRBV20-1 and TRBJ2-1; 7 positions match TRBD1. The germline V gene encodes CDR1 DFQATT and CDR2 SNEGSKA (reference sequence). The CDR3 is 14 residues long. The CDR3 bases are TGCGGTGCTAGGGGGCCCCCCTCGAGGAATGAGCAGTTCTTC. It is translated as CGARGPPSRNEQFF.

Concerning this clonotype itself: No conserved phenylalanine or tryptophan ends this CDR3, so it is likely a read error. No DNA is shown, since the ends of the CDR3 on it are uncertain; the CDR3 is the one TCRdb lists. J is TRBJ2-5 and V is TRBV12-3 or TRBV12-4; the D call in the table, TRBD1, was not verified against the DNA. The CDR3 spans 15 amino acids, including both terminal residues. The CDR3 loop reads CASSLLSGGVETHYS.

This clonotype was found a few times. The chain employs TRBV5-6 and TRBJ2-7, with 10 positions matching TRBD1. With V trimmed by 4 bases and J by 11 bases, 12 bases remained unmatched. This CDR3 has 14 residues. Germline values: CDR1 SGHDT, CDR2 YYEEEE. The CDR3 sequence is CASSLVSGTGAKYF. The CDR3 DNA sequence: TGTGCCAGCAGCCTGGTCTCTGGGACAGGGGCTAAGTACTTC. Looking up the rest from reference TRBV5-6 and TRBJ2-7 gives the full variable domain: DAGVTQSPTHLIKTRGQQVTLRCSPKSGHDTVSWYQQALGQGPQFIFQYYEEEERQRGNFPDRFSGHQFPNYSSELNVNALLLGDSALYLCASSLVSGTGAKYFGPGTRLTVT.

This clonotype has a count of ten or more. The V call is TRBV4-1, the J call TRBJ1-3; D remains unclear. The CDR3 extends over 19 amino acids. Germline CDR1 and CDR2: MGHRA and YSYEKL. Deletions cut 5 bases from V and 0 bases from J, with 23 bases between. As DNA, the CDR3 is TGCGCCAGCAGCGACGACCTTCGGGGTTTTTATCTCTCTGGAAACACCATATATTTT. It yields the protein CASSDDLRGFYLSGNTIYF.

Concerning this clonotype itself: The final CDR3 position lacks the conserved phenylalanine or tryptophan, pointing to a likely read error. The limits of the CDR3 on the DNA are not certain, so only TCRdb's listed CDR3 is given. The chain couples TRBV11-1 to TRBJ2-3; TRBD2 is the table's D call, not checked against the DNA. Ends included, the CDR3 has 14 residues. Germline loops: CDR1 SGHAT, CDR2 FQDESV (reference sequence). This CDR3 is CANSLRQRAGGSHL.

Details on this clonotype: Here the CDR3 omits its conserved ending phenylalanine or tryptophan, so a read error is the likely source. CDR3 coding DNA: TGTGCTAACAGTTACGCGGGGACTAGCGGGAGTGGGGCGTACGAGCAGTACCTC. Translation gives CANSYAGTSGSGAYEQYL. This rearrangement joins TRBV6-5 to TRBJ2-7, with TRBD2 matching over 14 bases. CDR1 and CDR2 from the germline V gene are MNHEY and SVGAGI. The CDR3 loop spans 18 amino acids.